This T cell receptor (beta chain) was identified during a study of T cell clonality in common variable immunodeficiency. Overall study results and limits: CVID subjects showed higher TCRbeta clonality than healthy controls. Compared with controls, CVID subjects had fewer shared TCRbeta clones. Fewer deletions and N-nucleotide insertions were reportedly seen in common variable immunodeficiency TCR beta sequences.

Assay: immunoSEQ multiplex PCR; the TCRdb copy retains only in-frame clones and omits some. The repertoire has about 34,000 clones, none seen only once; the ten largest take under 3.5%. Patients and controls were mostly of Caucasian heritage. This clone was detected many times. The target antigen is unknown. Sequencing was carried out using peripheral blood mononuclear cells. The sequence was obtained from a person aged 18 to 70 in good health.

This CDR3 reads CASRLYQGATGNTEAFF. The sequenced CDR3 bases are TGTGCCAGTAGACTTTACCAGGGGGCTACGGGGAACACTGAA. The V gene is TRBV19, the J gene TRBJ1-1, with TRBD1 identical over 8 bases. The read terminates 3 residues before the CDR3 end, so the remaining end is supplied by the germline J gene. With V trimmed by 6 bases and J by 1 base, 13 bases remained unmatched. Germline lookup yields CDR1 LNHDA and CDR2 SQIVND (reference sequence). The length of the CDR3 is 17 residues.